The clone carrying this T cell receptor (beta chain) was found many times. Antigen unknown. This sample was taken from a study of early T cells in non-severe SARS-CoV-2 infection. Overall study context: Unsorted whole-blood RNA was sequenced in bulk, leaving chains unpaired.

As part of library construction, unique molecular identifiers were attached to individual cDNA molecules. TCRdb reprocessed the 5' RACE reads with MiXCR, giving one entry per CDR3 protein. Of around 75,000 distinct CDR3 sequences listed, 9.5% are singletons. Germline assignment: CDR1 MNHEY and CDR2 SVGEGT. Trimming stripped 4 bases from V and 3 bases from J, with 13 bases between. The CDR3 is 15 residues long. Study-wide findings and caveats: Missing private and CD4 specificities, VDJdb matching favored anti-spike CD8 responses.

The receptor was isolated from an adult who was a healthcare worker with PCR-confirmed SARS-CoV-2 infection or an uninfected control (not recorded which). The chain employs TRBV6-2 or TRBV6-3 and TRBJ2-1; D is tentatively TRBD1 or TRBD2 (6 bases each). The sample taken for sequencing was whole blood. CDR3 bases: TGTGCCAGCAGTTCTACACAGGGACTCTACAATGAGCAGTTCTTC. Translating gives CASSSTQGLYNEQFF.